This TCR beta chain emerged from a study of cytomegalovirus exposure and HLA in healthy donors. Regarding donors, all were healthy bone marrow donors. As concerns this clone: As yet, its antigen is unknown.

Researchers ran the PCR with 60 Vbeta and 13 Jbeta primers. The data were produced by immunoSEQ multiplex PCR, yet TCRdb's version contains in-frame clones alone and is incomplete. Of about 160,000 clones detected, over 65% appear once; the ten largest clones hold 4.5% to 5%. Study outcomes and limitations: Most observed TCR sequences were rare, whereas some public TCRs were detected in many donors. A later analysis appeared to link common viral pathogens to several of the most significant clusters. Specificity of a few CMV-associated chains for CMV antigens was verified in vitro.

Trimming shortened V by 1 base and J by 8 bases, and 12 bases separated the two germline ends. CDR3 length: 14 residues. Germline V gives CDR1 SEHNR, CDR2 FQNEAQ (reference sequence). This sequence joins TRBV7-9 and TRBJ2-1; D perhaps matches TRBD1 (6 bases). The sample was PBMCs. The origin of this receptor is a man aged 18-30 years in good health and CMV-seropositive. CDR3 amino acids: CASSLEGQIDEQFF. Here the CDR3 DNA reads TGTGCCAGCAGCTTAGAGGGACAAATCGATGAGCAGTTCTTC.